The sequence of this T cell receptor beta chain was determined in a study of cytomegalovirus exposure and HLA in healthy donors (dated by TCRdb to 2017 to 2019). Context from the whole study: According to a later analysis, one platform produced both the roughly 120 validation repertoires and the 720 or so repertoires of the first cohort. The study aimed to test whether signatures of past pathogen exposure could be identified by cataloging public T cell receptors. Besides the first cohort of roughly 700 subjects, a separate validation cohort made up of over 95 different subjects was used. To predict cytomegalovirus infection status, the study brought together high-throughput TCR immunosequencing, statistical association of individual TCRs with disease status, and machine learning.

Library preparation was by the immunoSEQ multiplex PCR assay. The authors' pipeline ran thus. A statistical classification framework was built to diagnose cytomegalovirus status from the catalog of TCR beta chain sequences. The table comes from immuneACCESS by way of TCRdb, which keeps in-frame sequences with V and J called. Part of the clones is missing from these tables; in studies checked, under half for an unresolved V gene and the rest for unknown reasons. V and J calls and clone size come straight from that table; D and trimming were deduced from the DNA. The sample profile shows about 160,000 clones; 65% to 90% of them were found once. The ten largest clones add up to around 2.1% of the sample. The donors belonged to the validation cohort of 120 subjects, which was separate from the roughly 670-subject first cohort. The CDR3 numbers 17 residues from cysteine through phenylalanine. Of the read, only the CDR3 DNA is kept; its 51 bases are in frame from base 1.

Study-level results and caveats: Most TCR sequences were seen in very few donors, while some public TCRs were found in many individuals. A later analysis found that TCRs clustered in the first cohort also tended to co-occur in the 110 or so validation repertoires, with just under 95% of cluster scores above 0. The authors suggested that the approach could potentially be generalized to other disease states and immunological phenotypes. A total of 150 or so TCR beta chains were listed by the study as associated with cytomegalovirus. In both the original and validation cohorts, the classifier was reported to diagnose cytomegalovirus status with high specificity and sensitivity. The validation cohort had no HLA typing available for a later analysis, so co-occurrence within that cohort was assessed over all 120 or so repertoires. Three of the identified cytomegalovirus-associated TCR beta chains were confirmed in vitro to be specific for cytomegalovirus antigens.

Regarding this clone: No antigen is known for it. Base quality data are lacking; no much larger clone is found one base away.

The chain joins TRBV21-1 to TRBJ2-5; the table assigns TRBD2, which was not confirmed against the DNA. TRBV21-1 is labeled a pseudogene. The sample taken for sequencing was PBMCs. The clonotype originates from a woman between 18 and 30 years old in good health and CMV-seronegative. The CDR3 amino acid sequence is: CASSKVPTSGRQETQYF. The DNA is TGTGCCAGCAGCAAAGTGCCTACTAGCGGACGCCAAGAGACCCAGTACTTC.